This entry lists 8 T cell receptor beta chains sequenced from one sample in a study of T cells after yellow fever vaccination. TCRdb re-called the 5' RACE reads through MiXCR, storing one row per CDR3 protein. The repertoire includes roughly 500,000 distinct CDR3 sequences, about a fifth of them detected once, and roughly an eighth sits in the top ten. The material was PBMCs, obtained 15 days after the yellow fever booster vaccination. These receptors were obtained from a man aged 30 to 39 who received the YFV17D yellow fever vaccine.

The rearrangement joins TRBV3-1 to TRBJ1-6; D gene uncertain. Trimming took 0 bases from V and 10 from J, leaving 7 bases between them. Germline CDR1 and CDR2: LGHDT and YNNKEL (reference sequence). This CDR3 comprises 13 residues. CDR3 nucleotides: TGTGCCAGCAGCCAAGATAATGCCTCACCCCTCCACTTT. Its protein is CASSQDNASPLHF.

This chain links TRBV7-2 with TRBJ2-5, with TRBD2 identical over 12 bases. V shed 4 bases and J 9 bases; nucleotides not matched to a gene: 9. There are 15 residues in the CDR3. Germline V gene lookup returns CDR1 SGHTA and CDR2 FQGNSA. The CDR3 DNA follows: TGTGCCAGCAGCTCAAAGACTAGCGGGAGTGGGGCCCAGTACTTC. Encoded protein: CASSSKTSGSGAQYF.

This clonotype was detected only once. V gene TRBV4-3 combines with J gene TRBJ2-3, with 10 bases fitting TRBD2. CDR1 is LGHNA and CDR2 is YSLEER in the germline V gene. The J segment lost 6 bases and the V segment lost 0 bases, leaving 6 bases of the junction unmatched. CDR3 length: 16 amino acids. The CDR3 sequence: CASSQDLAGVGDTQYF. The CDR3 DNA reads TGCGCCAGCAGCCAAGATCTAGCGGGAGTTGGGGATACGCAGTATTTT.

This clonotype turned up a few times. The chain links TRBV29-1 to TRBJ2-5; 10 nucleotides match TRBD2. In germline, CDR1 is SQVTM, CDR2 ANQGSEA. The V and J ends lost 8 bases and 5 bases, in that order; junction bases with no gene match: 14. The CDR3 runs to 15 residues. This CDR3 is CSLTPGTSVQETQYF. DNA for the CDR3: TGCAGCTTAACGCCCGGGACTAGCGTTCAGGAGACCCAGTACTTC.

The table lists this clonotype with a few counts. This rearrangement joins TRBV15 to TRBJ2-3; the D is unclear. V was cut by 0 bases and J by 0 bases, with 10 bases left in between. The CDR3 is 16 residues long. Germline CDR1 reads LNHNV; CDR2 reads YYDKDF (reference sequence). CDR3: CATSRDRATSTDTQYF. The CDR3 DNA sequence: TGTGCCACCAGCAGAGATCGGGCTACTAGCACAGATACGCAGTATTTT.

The chain joins TRBV5-1 to TRBJ1-1, with D tentatively TRBD1 (5 bases). CDR1 and CDR2 (germline): SGHRS, YFSETQ. Trimming pared 4 bases from V and 4 bases from J, leaving 17 bases between. This CDR3 spans 15 amino acids. Written as DNA, the CDR3 is TGCGCCAGCAGCCCAGAGTGGCCCGGGGGCACTGAAGCTTTCTTT. The encoded protein is CASSPEWPGGTEAFF.

The chain employs TRBV5-5 and TRBJ2-7; D is uncertain. The germline V gene encodes CDR1 SGHKS and CDR2 YYEKEE (reference sequence). The V end was cut by 0 bases, the J end by 9 bases, with 10 bases between. This CDR3 spans 12 amino acids. CDR3 loop: CASSLAVKAQYF. DNA for the CDR3: TGTGCCAGCAGCTTGGCCGTGAAGGCGCAGTACTTC.

The chain has TRBV7-9 and TRBJ2-6; perhaps TRBD1 as D (5 bases). The CDR3 runs 13 residues. V was clipped by 5 bases and J by 8 bases, with 10 bases between them. Germline V gives CDR1 SEHNR, CDR2 FQNEAQ (reference sequence). CDR3 nucleotides: TGTGCCAGCAGCATTCCAGGGACCAACGTCCTGACTTTC. Translation: CASSIPGTNVLTF.